The 6 T cell receptor beta chains presented below share a single source sample, sequenced in a study of cytomegalovirus exposure and HLA in healthy donors. 13 Jbeta primers and 60 Vbeta primers were used for the PCR. The table came from immunoSEQ multiplex PCR; TCRdb's copy has only in-frame clones and leaves some out. The sample shows some 90,000 clones, roughly 80% of them seen only once. Sequencing was performed on PBMCs. These receptor sequences come from a man aged 25-45 years in good health and CMV-seronegative.

Comment on this clone: Other DNA sequences in this specimen translate into the identical CDR3. The chain couples TRBV18 to TRBJ2-5; D not resolved. This CDR3 spans 11 amino acids. Trimming left V 3 bases short and J 3 bases short, with 2 bases between. CDR1 and CDR2 from the germline V gene are KGHSH and LQKENI. CDR3 residues: CASSPKETQYF. The CDR3 DNA reads TGTGCCAGCTCACCTAAAGAGACCCAGTACTTC. The variable domain in full, with the rest retrieved from reference TRBV18 and TRBJ2-5, is NAGVMQNPRHLVRRRGQEARLRCSPMKGHSHVYWYRQLPEEGLKFMVYLQKENIIDESGMPKERFSAEFPKEGPSILRIQQVVRGDSAAYFCASSPKETQYFGPGTRLLVL.

This clone was counted a few times. The V gene is TRBV5-1, the J gene TRBJ2-6, with 8 bases lining up with TRBD1. The length of the CDR3 is 17 residues. Germline CDR1 SGHRS, CDR2 YFSETQ. The junction had 3 bases not matched to a gene; V was cut back by 1 base and J by 0 bases. The CDR3 protein is CASSLTGGPSGANVLTF. The DNA of the CDR3 is TGCGCCAGCAGCTTGACAGGGGGTCCCTCTGGGGCCAACGTCCTGACTTTC.

The V gene is TRBV27, the J gene TRBJ2-1; the D gene is possibly TRBD2 (6 bases). Germline CDR1 and CDR2: MNHEY and SMNVEV (reference sequence). The CDR3 consists of 17 residues. Trimming removed 5 bases from V and 2 bases from J, with 19 bases in between. CDR3 sequence: CASSMSGLPLTYNEQFF. CDR3 coding DNA: TGTGCCAGCAGTATGTCGGGACTTCCCCTAACCTACAATGAGCAGTTCTTC.

J is TRBJ1-2 and V is TRBV15; maybe TRBD1 (5 bases). This CDR3 contains 15 residues. V lost 0 bases to trimming and J lost 7 bases, with 15 bases between them. The germline gives CDR1 LNHNV, CDR2 YYDKDF (reference sequence). CDR3 coding DNA: TGTGCCACCAGCAGAGATTGGCAGGGAATGGGTGGCTACACCTTC. Translated: CATSRDWQGMGGYTF. The whole variable domain, filled in from reference TRBV15 and TRBJ1-2, reads DAMVIQNPRYQVTQFGKPVTLSCSQTLNHNVMYWYQQKSSQAPKLLFHYYDKDFNNEADTPDNFQSRRPNTSFCFLDIRSPGLGDTAMYLCATSRDWQGMGGYTFGSGTRLTVV.

In this sample, this clone turned up once. This chain connects TRBV5-1 to TRBJ1-2, with a tentative D call TRBD1 (6 bases). Trimming left V 2 bases short and J 2 bases short, with 13 bases between. Germline CDR1 is SGHRS and CDR2 is YFSETQ. This CDR3 region has 15 residues. In DNA, the CDR3 is TGCGCCAGCAGCTTCAACAGGGATTTCAACTATGGCTACACCTTC. Its translation: CASSFNRDFNYGYTF. Full variable domain (missing parts from reference TRBV5-1 and TRBJ1-2): KAGVTQTPRYLIKTRGQQVTLSCSPISGHRSVSWYQQTPGQGLQFLFEYFSETQRNKGNFPGRFSGRQFSNSRSEMNVSTLELGDSALYLCASSFNRDFNYGYTFGSGTRLTVV.

CDR3 in DNA: TGTGCCAGCAGCCTCGCCGGGACAGGGACCTATGGCTACACCTTC. It codes for CASSLAGTGTYGYTF. The chain is built from TRBV14 and TRBJ1-2, with TRBD1 identical over 9 bases. Per the germline V gene, CDR1 is SGHDN and CDR2 is FVKESK. Trimming removed 4 bases from V and 4 bases from J; junction bases left unmatched: 7. CDR3 length equals 15 residues.